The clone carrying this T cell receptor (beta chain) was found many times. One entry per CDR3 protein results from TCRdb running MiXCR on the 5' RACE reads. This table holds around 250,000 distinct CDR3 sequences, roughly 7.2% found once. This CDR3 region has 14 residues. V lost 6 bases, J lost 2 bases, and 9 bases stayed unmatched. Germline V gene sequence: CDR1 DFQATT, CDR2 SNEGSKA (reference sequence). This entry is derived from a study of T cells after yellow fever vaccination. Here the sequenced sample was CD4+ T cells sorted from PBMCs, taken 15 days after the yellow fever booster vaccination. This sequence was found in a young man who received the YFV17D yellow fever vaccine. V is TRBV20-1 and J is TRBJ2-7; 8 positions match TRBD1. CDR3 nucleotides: TGCAGTGCCGCCGCCTGGACAGGGCCCTACGAGCAGTACTTC. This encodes CSAAAWTGPYEQYF.